This T cell receptor beta chain was documented in a study of CD8 T cells in ankylosing spondylitis. Overall study results and limits: Seemingly characteristic of ankylosing spondylitis blood was a TCR beta motif consisting of roughly 8 highly homologous variants. The clones that were linked to disease were reported to be significantly enriched in matched synovial fluid samples from ankylosing spondylitis patients. Some motif variants had been reported before (in reactive arthritis synovial fluid and blood).

The sample holds many counts of this clonotype. Its cognate antigen is unknown. TCRdb independently ran MiXCR on the 5' RACE reads; one entry per CDR3 protein. The repertoire has around 120,000 distinct CDR3 sequences, 9.3% of them found once; the top ten carry 3.3%. Germline V gene sequence: CDR1 MNHEY, CDR2 SVGAGI. V lost 0 bases and J lost 13, with 12 bases in between. The CDR3 length is 12 residues. This clonotype was obtained from a male donor with ankylosing spondylitis or in good health (not recorded which). Sequencing was carried out using blood, either unsorted or a sorted T cell fraction (not recorded which). The chain combines TRBV6-5 with TRBJ1-2; D is undetermined. CDR3: CASSYSVSGGTF. For the CDR3, the DNA is TGTGCCAGCAGTTACTCGGTCTCAGGCGGCACCTTC.